The present entry profiles one T cell receptor beta chain with its context. The target antigen is unknown. Sequencing used immunoSEQ multiplex PCR; TCRdb keeps in-frame clones, though not all of them. The sample lists roughly 200,000 clones; roughly 92% were seen once. The data were obtained in a study of T cell responses to AZD1222 COVID-19 vaccine. General study points: Sampling that yielded the repertoires occurred only after the peak T cell response.

Germline V gene sequence: CDR1 SGHVS, CDR2 FQNEAQ. The CDR3 runs 14 residues. The V end lost 5 bases, the J end lost 1 base, and 11 bases lay between the germline ends. This specimen consisted of peripheral blood, obtained 28 days after the second AZD1222 dose. The V gene is TRBV7-8, the J gene TRBJ1-1; possibly TRBD1 for D (6 bases). The sequence came from an adult who received the AZD1222 COVID-19 vaccine. CDR3 coding DNA: TGTGCCAGCAGCCCGGGACACTCGAACACTGAAGCTTTCTTT. Translated, it gives CASSPGHSNTEAFF.